The present T cell receptor (beta chain) was sequenced within a study of identical twins (dated by TCRdb to the mid-2010s). With regard to the full study: To test whether fetal clonotypes persist, the study used deep sequencing on TCR alpha and beta repertoires from monozygotic twins, unrelated adults of various ages, and cord blood. To rule out contamination, replicate twin experiments were performed at different times with different library preparation protocols.

Only healthy Caucasian donors were included. The twin cohort comprised three pairs of female monozygotic twins, all aged about 18 to 30 years. Positive isolation kits from Invitrogen were used to isolate the CD4+ and CD8+ T cell populations. The library came from 5' RACE. For sequencing, an Illumina HiSeq 2000 was employed. A universal primer binding site was introduced by template switching, and a unique molecular identifier was present in the final cDNA, enabling accurate counting of TCR cDNA molecules. Specific primers in the conserved constant-segment region were used to synthesize first-strand cDNA for TCR alpha and beta chains. To control for contamination, every cDNA library carried two barcodes: a SMART-Mk sample barcode plus Illumina barcodes. TruSeq adapter sequences and Illumina sample barcodes were added in two successive PCR steps. The TCR alpha and beta cDNA libraries were sequenced on the Illumina HiSeq platform using custom primers. For the original study's pipeline: MiGEC processed the raw reads to extract unique molecular identifiers, while MiXCR was used to determine the CDR3 positions. Recombination models were inferred per individual with the repgenHMM and IGoR tools using an EM algorithm. Shared clonotype analysis was performed with the tcR package in R, normalizing sharing by the product of cloneset sizes. Out-of-frame nonproductive sequences were analyzed to study raw recombination free of thymic and clonal selection effects. TCRdb ran its own pipeline on the public reads, namely fastp trimming at Q25 and MiXCR clone calling, and kept in-frame beta chains. Identical CDR3 protein sequences are pooled into one entry, listed with their most common genes and DNA. It is TCRdb's table, rather than the study itself, that gives the V and J calls and clone size. The table for this sample lists fewer than 250,000 distinct CDR3 sequences; 7.5% of them were counted only once. Of the sample, around 5.4% is held by the ten largest clones.

This clonotype has ten or more counts. Its antigen is unknown. Base-call qualities are not available, and no considerably larger clone is one nucleotide away. Overall study results and their limits: Because the same donors could not be followed over many years, the conclusions depended on cross-sectional statistical analysis. Compared with coincidental sharing between unrelated individuals, out-of-frame TCR alpha sequences shared between twins showed an excess of sequences with low generation probability. In monozygotic twins, out-of-frame TCR alpha sharing was systematically underestimated by recombination models, although the models agreed with sharing between unrelated individuals. A weaker excess of twin sharing was found in beta out-of-frame sequences because the signal-to-noise ratio was lowered by fewer shared sequences. Abundant cord blood beta clonotypes carried fewer insertions; young adult naive repertoires showed a weaker similar trend, while memory repertoires showed none. Zero-insertion analyses could be partly confounded by invariant T cells such as MAIT and iNKT, though diverse VJ usage argued against such confounding for most clonotypes.

Ends trimmed: V by 8 bases, J by 8 bases; bases unmatched to a gene: 11. CDR1 and CDR2 (SQVTM, ANQGSEA) derive from the germline V gene. The CDR3 runs 12 amino acids, cysteine and phenylalanine included. Kept here is only the CDR3 DNA, which spans 36 bases and is read in frame from base 1. These data also featured in a second study, about yellow fever vaccine responses in identical twins. That second report states: The T cell response to vaccination in identical twins was reported by the authors to appear partly convergent and partly personalized. Focusing on identical twins, the study followed the T cell clones that responded to the vaccine, and did so with precision.

What was sequenced was CD8+ T cells sorted from blood. This sequence uses TRBV29-1 and TRBJ1-2, with 7 central nucleotides matching TRBD1. The sequence came from a woman under 30 in good health. The sequenced DNA is TGCAGCATTCCCACAGGGGCTCGGGGCTACACCTTC. It specifies CSIPTGARGYTF. The full variable domain, completed from the reference TRBV29-1 and TRBJ1-2 proteins outside the CDR3, reads SAVISQKPSRDICQRGTSLTIQCQVDSQVTMMFWYRQQPGQSLTLIATANQGSEATYESGFVIDKFPISRPNLTFSTLTVSNMSPEDSSIYLCSIPTGARGYTFGSGTRLTVV.